The present entry profiles one TCR beta chain with its context. What it recognizes is unknown. These data are taken from a study of shared clonotypes between healthy human individuals. Study-level information: CD4 naive cells filled three plates per donor, CD4 memory three, CD8 naive two and CD8 memory one.

Study-level results: Limited genetic and exposure-history diversity came from having few donors.

It was across several immunoSEQ plates that each subset's genomic DNA was evenly split. Some clones are missing from TCRdb's copy, which holds only in-frame ones; the method was immunoSEQ multiplex PCR. Altogether some 2,100,000 clones are present, 85% to 95% being singletons, with the ten largest covering 1.5% to 2%. It was CD45RO-negative cells, positively selected for CCR7, that made up naive CD8 cells, with terminally differentiated effector memory CD45RA+ cells excluded. Trimming stripped 2 bases from V and 4 bases from J, with 12 bases between. The germline V gene has CDR1 SEHNR and CDR2 FQNEAQ (reference sequence). This CDR3 spans 15 amino acids.

This TCR derives from a man between 18 and 29 years old in good health. Some clones in this sample may be carry-over from other donors' samples. Sequenced material: naive CD8+ T cells from PBMCs. The chain combines TRBV7-9 with TRBJ2-1, with D tentatively TRBD2 (6 bases). CDR3 region: CASSLTGSRYNEQFF. The CDR3, as DNA: TGTGCCAGCAGCTTAACCGGGAGCAGGTACAATGAGCAGTTCTTC. The whole variable domain, filled in from reference TRBV7-9 and TRBJ2-1, reads DTGVSQNPRHKITKRGQNVTFRCDPISEHNRLYWYRQTLGQGPEFLTYFQNEAQLEKSRLLSDRFSAERPKGSFSTLEIQRTEQGDSAMYLCASSLTGSRYNEQFFGPGTRLTVL.